These T cell receptor beta chains were read from a single sample in a study of metastatic and nonmetastatic thyroid tumors. TCRdb redid the clone calls on the PCR reads using MiXCR. The table includes tens of thousands of clones, 25% to 30% detected once. Input material: blood. Receptors were obtained from a male donor with papillary thyroid cancer or a benign thyroid nodule (not recorded which). Some clones in this sample may be carry-over from other donors' samples. CDR3s include the opening cysteine and the closing phenylalanine or tryptophan. A D gene is named only where the DNA matches it firmly. Size is omitted from some rows. Given values are once, few, many or a class for expanded clones.

clone_size	v_call	d_call	cdr3_length	j_call	cdr3_aa
many	TRBV30	NA	14	TRBJ1-5	CAWSQEVADQPQHF
NA	TRBV3-1	NA	14	TRBJ1-1	CVISFGTSSSEAFF
NA	TRBV4-1	NA	12	TRBJ1-5	CASSSVGQPQHF
many	TRBV6-1	NA	11	TRBJ2-5	CASKKVETQYF
NA	TRBV6-1	NA	12	TRBJ1-1	CASSEQNTEAFF
NA	TRBV11-1	TRBD2	16	TRBJ2-7	CASSPLRSGGPYEQYF
NA	TRBV11-2	NA	15	TRBJ2-7	CASSPLGRGMNEQYF
few	TRBV19	NA	14	TRBJ1-2	CASSPQGILYGYTF
few	TRBV29-1	TRBD1	13	TRBJ2-7	CILSRGTLYEQYF
few	TRBV19	NA	15	TRBJ2-2	CASQTEGADTGELFF
few	TRBV7-8	NA	15	TRBJ1-2	CASSPQGVRTYGYTF
once	TRBV20-1	NA	12	TRBJ2-7	CSANDGGYEQYF
many	TRBV14	NA	14	TRBJ2-2	CASSQEVVTGELFF
many	TRBV5-1	NA	13	TRBJ2-3	CASSLASPDTQYF
NA	TRBV18	NA	16	TRBJ2-1	CASSPPGGTANNEQFF
NA	TRBV7-8	NA	15	TRBJ2-7	CASSSGRTSYYEQYF
NA	TRBV20-1	NA	15	TRBJ2-2	CSARANRVEGGELFF
many	TRBV20-1	TRBD1	13	TRBJ1-2	CSARGGGAYGYTF
NA	TRBV15	NA	19	TRBJ2-1	CATSRGGIATDYRDNEQFF
NA	TRBV4-3	NA	16	TRBJ1-3	CASSQDQGTSGNTIYF
NA	TRBV11-2	NA	16	TRBJ1-2	CASSPRDRTGDYGYTF
few	TRBV6-6	NA	16	TRBJ2-3	CASSYSASVATDTQYF
medium-sized	TRBV20-1	TRBD2	15	TRBJ2-1	CSARGTSGAYNEQFF
few	TRBV28	NA	11	TRBJ2-1	CASSLGNEQFF
NA	TRBV13	NA	12	TRBJ2-1	CASSLGGNEQLF
few	TRBV27	TRBD2	13	TRBJ2-7	CASSEREVGEQYF
NA	TRBV2	NA	11	TRBJ2-7	CASSDEGEQYF
NA	TRBV28	TRBD1	15	TRBJ1-1	CASSYRGQGGTEAFF
NA	TRBV7-2	NA	16	TRBJ1-4	CASSLGVGTVNEKLFF
few	TRBV11-2	TRBD2	18	TRBJ2-2	CASRRTSGGITNTGELFF
NA	TRBV20-1	TRBD2	14	TRBJ2-1	CSAYSGRASNEQFF
NA	TRBV6-2/TRBV6-3	NA	18	TRBJ2-6	CASSLGAGGYSGANVLTF
NA	TRBV19	NA	14	TRBJ1-2	CASSIVHSNYGYTF
NA	TRBV6-5	TRBD2	16	TRBJ2-7	CASGYSPPSGYHEQYF
many	TRBV12-5	NA	12	TRBJ2-1	CASGLPLGEQFF
NA	TRBV7-9	TRBD2	16	TRBJ2-1	CASSSWTSGSYNEQFF
few	TRBV6-2/TRBV6-3	TRBD2	15	TRBJ2-3	CASRPAGVPTDTQYF
NA	TRBV24-1	NA	15	TRBJ2-2	CATSYLRGVAWELFF
many	TRBV4-3	TRBD2	17	TRBJ2-5	CASSQTILAGSQETQYF
many	TRBV7-2	NA	14	TRBJ2-1	CASSQALTLNEQFF
few	TRBV19	NA	14	TRBJ2-3	CASSIDLGTDTQYF
many	TRBV4-1	TRBD2	19	TRBJ2-1	CASSDGLAGFRSSYNEQFF